These 30 T cell receptor beta chains were all obtained from the same sample, sequenced in a study of T cell responses to AZD1222 COVID-19 vaccine. TCRdb's table, derived via immunoSEQ multiplex PCR, lists solely in-frame clones and lacks some. There are over 150,000 clones in the sample; approximately 90% occur only once, and 3% to 3.5% lies in the top ten. The sample consisted of peripheral blood, taken 28 days after the second AZD1222 dose. These receptors all stem from an adult who received the AZD1222 COVID-19 vaccine.

V is TRBV27 and J is TRBJ1-2, with D possibly being TRBD1 (5 bases). The CDR3 contains 14 residues. Looked up from germline, CDR1 is MNHEY and CDR2 is SMNVEV (reference sequence). V dropped 2 bases and J dropped 5 bases, with 12 bases sitting between them. The CDR3 DNA reads as TGTGCCAGCAGTTTAAAGGGGTTAGGGTATGGCTACACCTTC. Its protein product is CASSLKGLGYGYTF.

V is TRBV16 and J is TRBJ2-4; possibly TRBD1 for D (5 bases). Germline lookup yields CDR1 KGHSY and CDR2 FQNENV. The CDR3 is 20 amino acids. The V gene lost 3 bases and the J gene lost 0 bases, with 24 bases spanning the gap. The CDR3 coding sequence is TGTGCCAGCAGCCACGCAGCGCAAGACAGATCGTATCTAGCCAAAAACATTCAGTACTTC. Translated, it gives CASSHAAQDRSYLAKNIQYF.

V is TRBV6-1 and J is TRBJ1-2; 7 bases match TRBD1. Germline-derived CDR1 and CDR2 are MNHNS and SASEGT. The CDR3 covers 17 residues. The ends lost 4 bases at V and 3 bases at J; junction bases unmatched: 14. CDR3 DNA: TGTGCCAGCAGTGTAACCGGGAGGGACAGTCGATACTATGGCTACACCTTC. This translates into CASSVTGRDSRYYGYTF.

The chain links TRBV28 to TRBJ1-6, with TRBD1 identical over 8 bases. Losses at the gene ends were 5 bases for V and 10 bases for J; bases not matched to a gene: 13. This CDR3 has 16 residues. The germline V gene has CDR1 MDHEN and CDR2 SYDVKM. The CDR3: CASSRPPGTGKSPLHF. The DNA of the CDR3 is TGTGCCAGCAGTCGACCACCCGGGACAGGAAAGTCACCCCTCCACTTT.

This chain links TRBV6-4 with TRBJ1-6; tentative D call: TRBD1 (6 bases). V was clipped by 4 bases and J by 10 bases, with 14 bases between them. Germline V gives CDR1 MRHNA, CDR2 SNTAGT. This CDR3 contains 14 residues. CDR3 in amino acids: CASSVGQIGSPLHF. The CDR3 region has the DNA TGTGCCAGCAGTGTTGGACAGATTGGCTCACCCCTCCACTTT.

This rearrangement joins TRBV5-8 to TRBJ2-3; D is possibly TRBD1 (7 bases). This CDR3 contains 14 residues. Trimming removed 2 bases at V and 4 bases at J, with 11 bases between. Per the germline V gene, CDR1 is SGHTS and CDR2 is YDEGEE. CDR3 sequence (DNA): TGTGCCAGCAGCTTCGTCAGGGGGGCAGATACGCAGTATTTT. Translating gives CASSFVRGADTQYF.

CDR3 region: CASSPRGSYGYTF. The CDR3 DNA sequence: TGTGCCAGCAGTCCGAGGGGCAGCTATGGCTACACCTTC. J is TRBJ1-2 and V is TRBV27, with D perhaps TRBD1 (5 bases). The V end lost 5 bases, the J end lost 4 bases, and 11 bases lay between the germline ends. CDR1 and CDR2 (germline): MNHEY, SMNVEV (reference sequence). The CDR3 length is 13 residues.

The chain combines TRBV3-1 (or the pseudogene TRBV3-2) with TRBJ1-1; 9 nucleotides match TRBD1. CDR1 is LGHDT, CDR2 YNNKEL, per germline (reference sequence). CDR3 length: 13 residues. The V segment lost 5 bases and the J segment 6 bases; nucleotides outside the gene matches: 4. Here the CDR3 DNA reads TGTGCCAGCAGCGAATGGACAGGGGCTGAAGCTTTCTTT. Translating gives CASSEWTGAEAFF.

The J gene is TRBJ2-7, the V gene TRBV5-1; D is perhaps TRBD1 (5 bases). The CDR3 has 15 residues. Germline lookup yields CDR1 SGHRS and CDR2 YFSETQ. V dropped 0 bases and J dropped 3 bases, with 13 bases sitting between them. The CDR3 sequence is CASSLDSLGHYEQYF. CDR3 nucleotides: TGCGCCAGCAGCTTGGATAGCTTGGGGCACTACGAGCAGTACTTC.

The rearrangement links TRBV6-5 to TRBJ1-1; D unresolved. Germline V gene sequence: CDR1 MNHEY, CDR2 SVGAGI. The CDR3 length is 14 residues. Trimming pared 2 bases from V and 3 bases from J, leaving 10 bases between. The CDR3 DNA sequence: TGTGCCAGCAGTTACGGGTCCCCCCACACTGAAGCTTTCTTT. This codes for CASSYGSPHTEAFF.

In this sample, this clone turned up a few times. V gene TRBV19 combines with J gene TRBJ1-5; D call uncertain. Germline CDR1 LNHDA, CDR2 SQIVND (reference sequence). The germline V and J ends were trimmed by 0 bases and 0 bases, with 9 bases remaining between them. The CDR3 totals 16 residues. CDR3 residues: CASSIDHQVSNQPQHF. CDR3 nucleotides: TGTGCCAGTAGTATAGATCACCAGGTTAGCAATCAGCCCCAGCATTTT. Full variable domain (missing parts from reference TRBV19 and TRBJ1-5): DGGITQSPKYLFRKEGQNVTLSCEQNLNHDAMYWYRQDPGQGLRLIYYSQIVNDFQKGDIAEGYSVSREKKESFPLTVTSAQKNPTAFYLCASSIDHQVSNQPQHFGDGTRLSIL.

The V call is TRBV7-9, the J call TRBJ2-5, with D perhaps TRBD1 or TRBD2 (6 bases each). The germline CDR1 and CDR2 sequences are SEHNR and FQNEAQ (reference sequence). Between the trimmed V and J ends, which lost 3 bases and 9 bases, there was a span of 14 bases. The CDR3 spans 13 residues. DNA for the CDR3: TGTGCCAGCAGCTTCGGGAACAGGGAGGCCCAGTACTTC. As protein: CASSFGNREAQYF.

This chain joins TRBV18 and TRBJ2-3; perhaps TRBD2 as D (5 bases). Germline V gives CDR1 KGHSH, CDR2 LQKENI. Trimming cost V 3 bases and J 6 bases, with 10 bases left between them. The length of the CDR3 is 13 residues. CDR3 sequence (DNA): TGTGCCAGCTCACCCCGAGGCGGGGATACGCAGTATTTT. It specifies CASSPRGGDTQYF.

The chain employs TRBV28 and TRBJ2-3; the match to TRBD2 covers 8 bases. CDR1 is MDHEN and CDR2 is SYDVKM in the germline V gene. V lost 2 bases and J lost 5; bases outside the gene matches: 12. CDR3 length equals 17 residues. The CDR3 loop reads CASSLGGFGRAQDTQYF. CDR3 DNA: TGTGCCAGCAGTTTAGGGGGTTTCGGGAGGGCCCAAGATACGCAGTATTTT.

The CDR3 sequence is CASSLGTGGGETQYF. CDR3 nucleotides: TGCGCCAGCAGCTTGGGGACAGGGGGTGGAGAGACCCAGTACTTC. The V gene is TRBV5-1, the J gene TRBJ2-5; 10 bases fit TRBD1. The germline V gene has CDR1 SGHRS and CDR2 YFSETQ. This CDR3 comprises 15 residues. Trimming removed 0 bases from V and 4 bases from J; junction bases left unmatched: 3.

This rearrangement joins TRBV12-3 or TRBV12-4 to TRBJ2-1; D unclear. The CDR3 totals 11 residues. V was pared by 8 bases and J by 8 bases, with 10 bases between. CDR3 coding DNA: TGTGCCAGCGGCCTTGGTTATGAGCAGTTCTTC. This codes for CASGLGYEQFF.

This clone was observed a few times. The chain recombines TRBV28 with TRBJ1-2, with D possibly matching TRBD1 (5 bases). This CDR3 comprises 13 residues. V lost 5 bases and J lost 7, with 14 bases in between. Germline lookup yields CDR1 MDHEN and CDR2 SYDVKM. CDR3 DNA: TGTGCCAGCAGTCCCCCCGGGGGTGGTGGCTACACCTTC. Encoded protein: CASSPPGGGGYTF.

The table lists this clone with a count of one. V usage is TRBV7-9 and J usage is TRBJ1-4, with D possibly matching TRBD1 (6 bases). The CDR3 has 15 residues. CDR1 is SEHNR, CDR2 FQNEAQ, per germline (reference sequence). Trimming pared 5 bases from V and 2 bases from J, leaving 12 bases between. The CDR3 DNA reads TGTGCCAGCAGCCCGCGACAGGCCACTAATGAAAAACTGTTTTTT. Protein sequence: CASSPRQATNEKLFF. The variable domain in full, completed from reference TRBV7-9 and TRBJ1-4, reads DTGVSQNPRHKITKRGQNVTFRCDPISEHNRLYWYRQTLGQGPEFLTYFQNEAQLEKSRLLSDRFSAERPKGSFSTLEIQRTEQGDSAMYLCASSPRQATNEKLFFGSGTQLSVL.

This clone was counted a single time. V is TRBV5-1 and J is TRBJ2-2; 9 bases map to TRBD1. The ends lost 4 bases at V and 2 bases at J; junction bases unmatched: 3. Germline V gene sequence: CDR1 SGHRS, CDR2 YFSETQ. The CDR3 has 15 amino acids. The DNA for the CDR3 is TGCGCCAGCAGCCGGGACAGGGATAACACCGGGGAGCTGTTTTTT. Its protein product is CASSRDRDNTGELFF.

This chain uses TRBV6-5 with TRBJ2-1, with 7 bases aligning to TRBD1. V shed 8 bases, J shed 4 bases, and the junction held 5 bases outside the gene matches. The length of the CDR3 is 13 residues. Germline V lookup: CDR1 MNHEY, CDR2 SVGAGI. For the CDR3, the DNA is TGTGCCAGCCGACAGGGAAGATACAATGAGCAGTTCTTC. Translated, it gives CASRQGRYNEQFF.

V gene TRBV28 combines with J gene TRBJ2-2, with D possibly being TRBD1 or TRBD2 (5 bases each). V was cut by 6 bases and J by 5 bases, with 25 bases left in between. Germline-derived CDR1 and CDR2 are MDHEN and SYDVKM. The CDR3 runs 18 residues. In DNA form, the CDR3 reads TGTGCCAGCAGCCGACCCCTACCGGGGACCCGACGAACCGGGGAGCTGTTTTTT. This translates into CASSRPLPGTRRTGELFF.

In this sample, this clone turned up a few times. The rearrangement uses TRBV19 and TRBJ2-1; the D gene is possibly TRBD2 (5 bases). Germline loops: CDR1 LNHDA, CDR2 SQIVND (reference sequence). The CDR3 extends over 14 amino acids. Trimming pared 3 bases from V and 4 bases from J, leaving 10 bases between. The CDR3 here is CASSISAQYNEQFF. The DNA for the CDR3 is TGTGCCAGTAGTATTAGCGCTCAATACAATGAGCAGTTCTTC.

DNA of the CDR3: TGCAGCGTTGACGGGAGCGAGGAGACCCAGTACTTC. Translated: CSVDGSEETQYF. The rearrangement uses TRBV29-1 and TRBJ2-5, with D possibly TRBD2 on 6 matching bases. Per the germline V gene, CDR1 is SQVTM and CDR2 is ANQGSEA. The CDR3 length is 12 residues. V lost 3 bases, J lost 5 bases, and 10 bases lay in between.

V usage is TRBV5-4 and J usage is TRBJ1-3; 8 nucleotides line up with TRBD1. Germline CDR1 reads SGHNT; CDR2 reads YYREEE (reference sequence). V was clipped by 4 bases and J by 2 bases; unmatched bases: 2. The CDR3 loop spans 14 amino acids. Written as DNA, the CDR3 is TGTGCCAGCAGCACGACAGGGGCTGGAAACACCATATATTTT. Its translation is CASSTTGAGNTIYF.

The CDR3 is CASSRPGQGNEKLFF. The CDR3 bases are TGTGCCAGCAGTCGTCCGGGACAGGGGAATGAAAAACTGTTTTTT. The rearrangement links TRBV28 to TRBJ1-4; 10 positions agree with TRBD1. Germline CDR1 and CDR2: MDHEN and SYDVKM. V shed 5 bases, J shed 5 bases, and the junction held 5 bases outside the gene matches. The CDR3 covers 15 residues.

The genes are TRBV30 and TRBJ2-2; no definite D call. The CDR3 runs 11 residues. Germline lookup yields CDR1 GTSNPN and CDR2 SVGIG (reference sequence). V was cut by 2 bases and J by 6 bases, with 4 bases left in between. As DNA, the CDR3 is TGTGCCTGGAGTATGGCCGGGGAGCTGTTTTTT. Its protein product is CAWSMAGELFF.

CDR3 protein: CASSYFKGTVLYEQYF. As DNA, the CDR3 is TGTGCCAGCAGTTACTTCAAGGGGACAGTCCTCTACGAGCAGTACTTC. The rearrangement joins TRBV6-2 or TRBV6-3 to TRBJ2-7, with 7 positions matching TRBD1. With V trimmed by 1 base and J by 3 bases, 9 bases remained unmatched. This CDR3 region has 16 residues. CDR1 is MNHEY and CDR2 is SVGEGT in the germline V gene.

This chain uses TRBV7-9 with TRBJ1-5, with D unresolved. Germline V gene data show CDR1 as SEHNR and CDR2 as FQNEAQ (reference sequence). The CDR3 is made up of 15 amino acids. Trimming cost V 1 base and J 2 bases, with 9 bases left between them. The CDR3 reads CASSLDRVGNQPQHF. In nucleotides, the CDR3 is TGTGCCAGCAGCTTAGATAGAGTAGGCAATCAGCCCCAGCATTTT.

The rearrangement uses TRBV7-2 and TRBJ2-1; no definite D call. Germline-derived CDR1 and CDR2 are SGHTA and FQGNSA. Trimming left V 4 bases short and J 4 bases short, with 14 bases between. CDR3 length equals 15 residues. The chain's CDR3 is CASSSGSLSYNEQFF. The DNA for the CDR3 is TGTGCCAGCAGCTCCGGATCCCTGAGTTACAATGAGCAGTTCTTC.

DNA of the CDR3: TGTGCCAGCAGTCCCACCCGGGACAGGGTTTACAATGAGCAGTTCTTC. Protein: CASSPTRDRVYNEQFF. The V call is TRBV28, the J call TRBJ2-1, with 9 bases aligning to TRBD1. Germline V lookup: CDR1 MDHEN, CDR2 SYDVKM. The ends lost 5 bases at V and 4 bases at J; junction bases unmatched: 9. The CDR3 totals 16 residues.